This TCR beta chain was observed in a study of T-cell reconstitution after alpha-beta-depleted transplantation in children. During its preparation, the TCRbeta library received unique molecular identifiers. Each CDR3 protein gets one entry after TCRdb re-called the PCR reads with MiXCR. This sample carries some 490,000 distinct CDR3 sequences, about 12% of them seen once, and the ten largest clones take less than 6.5%. The V gene lost 2 bases and the J gene lost 1 base, with 5 bases spanning the gap. Germline loops: CDR1 DFQATT, CDR2 SNEGSKA (reference sequence). The CDR3 consists of 12 residues. The sample holds many counts of this clonotype.

The V gene is TRBV20-1, the J gene TRBJ1-1, with TRBD1 as a possible D gene (5 bases). This sample comprised PBMCs from the stem cell graft donor, obtained from the stem cell graft. This TCR derives from a human donor who donated a stem cell graft to a child with combined immunodeficiency. CDR3 nucleotide sequence: TGCAGTGCTAGAACAGGGAACACTGAAGCTTTCTTT. Amino acid sequence: CSARTGNTEAFF.